This entry concerns a single T cell receptor beta chain. A much larger clone differs by one base, so this may be a read error. The sample originates from a study of metastatic and nonmetastatic thyroid tumors. Thyroid surgery was preceded by no treatment in any patient. Using MiXCR, TCRdb reanalyzed the PCR reads. The data contain fewer than 30,000 clones, around 15% of them singletons. The CDR3 is 14 residues long. Germline CDR1 reads KGHSH; CDR2 reads LQKENI. The sequenced sample was blood. This receptor was taken from a female donor with papillary thyroid cancer or a benign thyroid nodule (not recorded which). Some clones in this sample may be carry-over from other donors' samples. The chain employs TRBV18 and TRBJ2-1; 9 bases align to TRBD1. CDR3 DNA: TGTGCCAGCTCACCAAGGACAGGGGAGAATGGGCAGTTCTTC. The encoded protein is CASSPRTGENGQFF.